This T cell receptor (beta chain) was observed in a study of blood T cell repertoires in COVID-19 (dated by TCRdb to 2020 to 2022). For the wider study: Samples from collaborators originated in the United States, Italy and Spain and spanned both the acute and convalescent phases of COVID-19. The material from the prospective study consisted of cDNA or gDNA derived from T cells, B-cell-depleted T cells, or PBMCs. Subjects who had been exposed to COVID-19, were actively infected with it, or had recovered from it provided the deeply sampled blood TCRbeta repertoires that made up the dataset. A freely available public database, intended as a resource for researchers studying the immune response to SARS-CoV-2, is where the repertoires were released. Samples were obtained from the ongoing ImmuneRACE study (first 160 participants) and from about 1,300 subjects provided by 6 global collaborators. Nearly every sample came with metadata listing a de-identified subject ID, COVID-19 status, age in years and sex. HLA class I and class II types, where available, came from metadata supplied by the sample provider rather than from assay-based typing.

The CDR3 contains 16 residues, cysteine and phenylalanine counted. The CDR3 DNA has 48 bases and is translated from base 1. The CDR1 and CDR2 encoded by the germline V gene (reference sequence) are MNHEY and SMNVEV. Trimming at the junction amounts to 3 bases on V and 4 bases on J, and the germline ends lie 18 bases apart. To note about this clone: Its antigen has not been determined. There are no base qualities to consult, and no much larger clone falls within one base.

What the research found in general, with its limitations: The quantity of clinical and demographic metadata differed by source and by participant and was supplied without curation.

TCRbeta CDR3 regions were amplified from genomic DNA by means of the immunoSEQ Assay, a bias-controlled multiplex PCR. Under the source paper's analysis protocol: Nucleated cell counts per sample were estimated from amplification of reference gene primers within the assay. To quantify the absolute abundance of each unique TCRbeta CDR3 rearrangement, sequence reads were collapsed and filtered. For each sample, productive Simpson clonality was calculated by taking the square root of Simpson's diversity index across productive rearrangements. The immuneACCESS repertoire file appears here via TCRdb, limited to in-frame rearrangements. These files lack a portion of the clones; in checked studies, under half of the deficit traces to unresolved V genes, and the cause of the others is not known. V, J and clone size reflect that table, while D and trimming were determined from the DNA. The sample table shows 55,000 or so clones, and about 80% are seen once. The ten largest make up under 25% of the sample.

One collaborating source in Seattle enrolled patients while the patients were actively infected and followed the patients over time throughout the course of disease. Each collaborating institution followed its own protocols to collect whole blood in K2EDTA tubes. For TCRbeta analysis, collaborator samples were shipped as frozen whole blood, as isolated PBMCs, or as DNA extracted from either sample type. The material sequenced was peripheral blood. The sequence was obtained from a man aged 30-40 years with COVID-19, enrolled during active disease. Recombination connected TRBV27 to TRBJ1-1; TRBD1 is possibly the D segment (5 matching bases). The DNA sequence is given as TGTGCCAGCAGTTTTCAGCAGGGTCATGCCGGCACTGAAGCTTTCTTT. The encoded protein is CASSFQQGHAGTEAFF.